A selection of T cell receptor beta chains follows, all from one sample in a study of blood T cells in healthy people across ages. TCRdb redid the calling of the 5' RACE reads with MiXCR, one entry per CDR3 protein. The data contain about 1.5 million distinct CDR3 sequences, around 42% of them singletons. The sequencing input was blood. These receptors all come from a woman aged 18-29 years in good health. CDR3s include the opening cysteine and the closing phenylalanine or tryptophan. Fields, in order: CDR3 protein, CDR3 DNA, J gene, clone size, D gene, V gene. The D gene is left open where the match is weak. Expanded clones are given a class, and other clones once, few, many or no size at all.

cdr3_aa: CSARAPGPRYNEQFF
cdr3_nt: TGCAGTGCTAGGGCCCCGGGGCCCCGCTACAATGAGCAGTTCTTC
j_call: TRBJ2-1
clone_size: many
d_call: NA
v_call: TRBV20-1

cdr3_aa: CASSQAQRAGDTQYF
cdr3_nt: TGCGCCAGCAGCCAAGCTCAGCGGGCGGGGGATACGCAGTATTTT
j_call: TRBJ2-3
clone_size: NA
d_call: NA
v_call: TRBV4-1

cdr3_aa: CASGSTGTGPDTQYF
cdr3_nt: TGTGCCAGCGGCTCGACCGGGACAGGGCCAGATACGCAGTATTTT
j_call: TRBJ2-3
clone_size: NA
d_call: TRBD1
v_call: TRBV6-1

cdr3_aa: CASSYSGRAFETQYF
cdr3_nt: TGTGCCAGCAGTTATAGCGGGAGGGCATTCGAGACCCAGTACTTC
j_call: TRBJ2-5
clone_size: NA
d_call: TRBD2
v_call: TRBV7-2

cdr3_aa: CASSPGTSGSRWEQYF
cdr3_nt: TGTGCCAGCAGTCCTGGGACTAGCGGGAGCCGATGGGAGCAGTACTTC
j_call: TRBJ2-7
clone_size: NA
d_call: TRBD2
v_call: TRBV12-3/TRBV12-4

cdr3_aa: CASSVGLAEYTQYF
cdr3_nt: TGTGCCAGCAGTGTGGGCCTAGCGGAGTATACGCAGTATTTT
j_call: TRBJ2-3
clone_size: NA
d_call: TRBD2
v_call: TRBV6-1

cdr3_aa: CSARRSGTSGRKFYEQYF
cdr3_nt: TGCAGTGCTAGAAGATCCGGGACTAGCGGGAGGAAATTCTACGAGCAGTACTTC
j_call: TRBJ2-7
clone_size: NA
d_call: TRBD2
v_call: TRBV20-1

cdr3_aa: CASRLAGVQETQYF
cdr3_nt: TGTGCCAGCCGACTAGCGGGTGTTCAAGAGACCCAGTACTTC
j_call: TRBJ2-5
clone_size: few
d_call: TRBD2
v_call: TRBV5-5

cdr3_aa: CASSPHRTGNYGYTF
cdr3_nt: TGTGCCAGCAGTCCCCACCGGACGGGGAACTATGGCTACACCTTC
j_call: TRBJ1-2
clone_size: NA
d_call: NA
v_call: TRBV28

cdr3_aa: CATQDRWGLYNEQYF
cdr3_nt: TGTGCCACCCAGGATCGGTGGGGTCTCTATAATGAGCAGTACTTC
j_call: TRBJ2-7
clone_size: NA
d_call: NA
v_call: TRBV6-6

cdr3_aa: CASSLSGGGAIYEQYF
cdr3_nt: TGTGCCAGCAGCTTATCCGGGGGGGGAGCGATCTACGAGCAGTACTTC
j_call: TRBJ2-7
clone_size: few
d_call: TRBD2
v_call: TRBV7-2

cdr3_aa: CASSQDLRVTGGQNEQYF
cdr3_nt: TGTGCCAGCAGCCAAGATTTGCGAGTAACGGGGGGGCAGAATGAGCAGTACTTC
j_call: TRBJ2-7
clone_size: once
d_call: TRBD2
v_call: TRBV3-1

cdr3_aa: CSVEDRGMGQETQYF
cdr3_nt: TGCAGCGTTGAAGATAGGGGGATGGGGCAAGAGACCCAGTACTTC
j_call: TRBJ2-5
clone_size: NA
d_call: NA
v_call: TRBV29-1

cdr3_aa: CATRAGGAYNEQFF
cdr3_nt: TGTGCCACCCGGGCTGGGGGGGCCTACAATGAGCAGTTCTTC
j_call: TRBJ2-1
clone_size: few
d_call: TRBD2
v_call: TRBV6-5

cdr3_aa: CSARNQIYGYTF
cdr3_nt: TGCAGTGCTAGAAATCAAATCTATGGCTACACCTTC
j_call: TRBJ1-2
clone_size: few
d_call: NA
v_call: TRBV20-1

cdr3_aa: CASSSPSSQVSYEQYF
cdr3_nt: TGTGCCAGCAGTTCCCCGTCAAGTCAAGTCTCCTACGAGCAGTACTTC
j_call: TRBJ2-7
clone_size: NA
d_call: NA
v_call: TRBV6-2/TRBV6-3

cdr3_aa: CASGSGQLNMNTEAFF
cdr3_nt: TGCGCCAGCGGCTCGGGACAGCTGAACATGAACACTGAAGCTTTCTTT
j_call: TRBJ1-1
clone_size: NA
d_call: TRBD1
v_call: TRBV5-1

cdr3_aa: CAISDFLYGYTF
cdr3_nt: TGTGCCATCAGTGATTTTCTCTATGGCTACACCTTC
j_call: TRBJ1-2
clone_size: NA
d_call: NA
v_call: TRBV10-3

cdr3_aa: CSASKGANTGAFF
cdr3_nt: TGCAGCGCCTCGAAGGGGGCGAACACTGGAGCTTTCTTT
j_call: TRBJ1-1
clone_size: NA
d_call: TRBD1
v_call: TRBV29-1

cdr3_aa: CASSPGQIKYEQYF
cdr3_nt: TGTGCCAGCAGCCCCGGACAGATAAAATACGAGCAGTACTTC
j_call: TRBJ2-7
clone_size: few
d_call: NA
v_call: TRBV7-9

cdr3_aa: CASGKTSPSRETQYF
cdr3_nt: TGCGCCAGCGGAAAGACTAGCCCCTCCCGAGAGACCCAGTACTTC
j_call: TRBJ2-5
clone_size: few
d_call: TRBD2
v_call: TRBV5-1

cdr3_aa: CASSQEATRLADTQYF
cdr3_nt: TGTGCCAGCAGCCAAGAAGCGACCCGTTTGGCAGATACGCAGTATTTT
j_call: TRBJ2-3
clone_size: few
d_call: NA
v_call: TRBV4-2

cdr3_aa: CASSPFGTGWNEQYF
cdr3_nt: TGTGCCAGCAGTCCCTTCGGGACAGGCTGGAACGAGCAGTACTTC
j_call: TRBJ2-7
clone_size: NA
d_call: TRBD1
v_call: TRBV2

cdr3_aa: CASRHNRDRVTTNEKLFF
cdr3_nt: TGTGCCAGCAGACATAACCGGGACAGGGTAACAACTAATGAAAAACTGTTTTTT
j_call: TRBJ1-4
clone_size: NA
d_call: TRBD1
v_call: TRBV28

cdr3_aa: CASSQESLGIAKNIQYF
cdr3_nt: TGTGCCAGCAGCCAAGAATCCCTGGGTATAGCCAAAAACATTCAGTACTTC
j_call: TRBJ2-4
clone_size: NA
d_call: NA
v_call: TRBV4-2